These T cell receptor beta chains were read from a single sample in a study of beta chain features in type 1 diabetes. Produced via immunoSEQ multiplex PCR; TCRdb's table is partial and in-frame only. Among hundreds of thousands of clones listed, roughly 13% were seen once. Sequences were obtained from naive CD4+ T cells from blood. The receptors shown here come from a man aged 18 to 30 with type 1 diabetes. Both conserved end residues are part of each CDR3. Fields, in order: J gene, clone size, V gene, D gene, CDR3 protein, CDR3 DNA. A D gene is named only where the DNA matches it firmly. Clone size appears in some rows only: once, few, many, or a class for an expanded clone.

TRBJ1-1 | - | TRBV10-3 | - | CAISEKGEGDTEAFF | TGTGCCATCAGTGAGAAAGGGGAAGGGGACACTGAAGCTTTCTTT
TRBJ2-1 | - | TRBV19 | - | CASSFRDRDNEQFF | TGTGCCAGTAGTTTCCGGGACCGCGACAATGAGCAGTTCTTC
TRBJ1-5 | - | TRBV21-1 | - | CASNRGQTNQPQHF | TGTGCCAGCAACCGGGGACAGACCAATCAGCCCCAGCATTTT
TRBJ2-5 | - | TRBV30 | - | CAWSVGLATETQYF | TGTGCCTGGAGTGTAGGCCTAGCGACAGAGACCCAGTACTTC
TRBJ2-2 | few | TRBV5-1 | - | CASSLGQDTGELFF | TGCGCCAGCAGCTTGGGACAGGACACCGGGGAGCTGTTTTTT
TRBJ2-3 | few | TRBV7-2 | TRBD1 | CASSPQGTGVRDTQYF | TGTGCCAGCAGCCCTCAGGGAACAGGGGTAAGAGATACGCAGTATTTT
TRBJ2-5 | few | TRBV7-2 | - | CASSFDRGGAQYF | TGTGCCAGCAGCTTTGACAGGGGAGGGGCCCAGTACTTC
TRBJ2-1 | - | TRBV9 | - | CASSTQDSRHEQFF | TGTGCCAGCAGCACACAGGACTCGCGCCATGAGCAGTTCTTC
TRBJ2-2 | few | TRBV9 | - | CASSPQTDLNTGELFF | TGTGCCAGCAGCCCCCAGACAGATTTGAACACCGGGGAGCTGTTTTTT
TRBJ1-2 | - | TRBV9 | TRBD1 | CASSVRQGLDGYTF | TGTGCCAGCAGCGTCCGACAGGGGTTGGATGGCTACACCTTC
TRBJ2-5 | few | TRBV7-6 | - | CASSLGGGQETQYF | TGTGCCAGCAGCTTAGGAGGGGGCCAAGAGACCCAGTACTTC
TRBJ2-3 | - | TRBV20-1 | - | CSARGPDTQYF | TGCAGTGCTAGGGGGCCAGATACGCAGTATTTT
TRBJ2-1 | - | TRBV5-4 | - | CASSLAIGGNEQFF | TGTGCCAGCAGCTTGGCGATCGGTGGGAATGAGCAGTTCTTC
TRBJ2-7 | - | TRBV20-1 | - | CSARQSYEQYF | TGCAGTGCTAGACAGTCCTACGAGCAGTACTTC
TRBJ1-2 | - | TRBV6-5 | TRBD1 | CASSYRDRSGYTF | TGTGCCAGCAGTTACCGGGACAGGAGTGGCTACACCTTC
TRBJ2-3 | - | TRBV5-6 | TRBD2 | CASSFLRGGVDTQYF | TGTGCCAGCAGCTTCTTGCGGGGGGGCGTAGATACGCAGTATTTT
TRBJ2-2 | - | TRBV12-5 | TRBD1 | CASGLSLGTALTGELFF | TGTGCTAGTGGTTTGTCCCTGGGGACAGCGTTAACCGGGGAGCTGTTTTTT
TRBJ1-2 | - | TRBV14 | - | CASSPIRGPYGYTF | TGTGCCAGCAGCCCGATCAGGGGTCCCTATGGCTACACCTTC
TRBJ2-5 | few | TRBV28 | - | CASSLGAIETQYF | TGTGCCAGCAGTCTAGGGGCTATTGAGACCCAGTACTTC
TRBJ2-7 | - | TRBV4-1 | - | CASSQDVGKLSGEQYF | TGCGCCAGCAGCCAAGATGTGGGGAAACTCTCGGGGGAGCAGTACTTC
TRBJ2-3 | few | TRBV14 | TRBD1 | CASSQEGQGRWFLDTQYF | TGTGCCAGCAGCCAAGAGGGACAGGGGAGGTGGTTCCTAGATACGCAGTATTTT
TRBJ2-4 | - | TRBV4-2 | - | CASSQSQVAKNIQYF | TGTGCCAGCAGCCAAAGCCAGGTGGCCAAAAACATTCAGTACTTC
TRBJ1-6 | - | TRBV7-9 | - | CASSLEGSPLHF | TGTGCCAGCAGCTTGGAAGGTTCACCCCTCCACTTT
TRBJ2-2 | few | TRBV7-9 | - | CASSSMVALNTGELFF | TGTGCCAGCAGCTCGATGGTAGCGCTCAACACCGGGGAGCTGTTTTTT
TRBJ2-7 | - | TRBV7-2 | - | CASSFYSHEQYF | TGTGCCAGCAGCTTCTACAGCCACGAGCAGTACTTC
TRBJ2-7 | - | TRBV7-6 | - | CASRSEGGLFSEQYF | TGTGCCAGCAGATCGGAGGGGGGGCTCTTCTCCGAGCAGTACTTC
TRBJ2-5 | few | TRBV15 | - | CATGGQETQYF | TGTGCCACCGGGGGTCAAGAGACCCAGTACTTC